The clone carrying this T cell receptor (beta chain) was observed a handful of times. Its target is not known. Germline V CDR1 and CDR2: GTSNPN, SVGIG (reference sequence). The CDR3 is 15 residues long. V lost 0 bases and J lost 7, with 15 bases in between. The data were taken from a study of T cell clones after liver transplantation. Study as a whole: Post-transplant blood was tracked for graft-donor-reactive T cell clones identified in a pre-transplant mixed lymphocyte reaction. At least one year of complete immunosuppression withdrawal without enzymes over twice normal defined tolerance. Study-wide findings and caveats: Rather than being deleted, graft donor-reactive T cells may have moved into the graft. The donor-reactive repertoire was only partly measurable in a couple of subjects, lacking donor cells.

The data were produced by immunoSEQ multiplex PCR, yet TCRdb's version contains in-frame clones alone and is incomplete. The table shows about 75,000 clones, with around 84% occurring only once. This chain links TRBV30 with TRBJ1-4; tentative D call: TRBD1 (5 bases). This TCR came from a human patient who received a liver transplant. Some T cells may be provided by the graft donor. The source material was CD4+ T cells from blood, sampled 48 months after liver transplant. The CDR3 sequence is CAWSVSGDGGEKLFF. CDR3 sequence (DNA): TGTGCCTGGAGTGTTTCTGGGGATGGGGGTGAAAAACTGTTTTTT.